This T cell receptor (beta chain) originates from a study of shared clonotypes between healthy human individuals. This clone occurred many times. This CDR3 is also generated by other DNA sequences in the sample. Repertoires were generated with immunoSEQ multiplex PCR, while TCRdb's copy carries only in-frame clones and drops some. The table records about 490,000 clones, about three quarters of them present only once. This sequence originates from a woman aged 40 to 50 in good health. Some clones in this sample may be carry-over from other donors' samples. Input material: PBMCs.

In DNA form, the CDR3 reads TGTGCCTGGAGTGTACTTAAGGGGGAGACCCAGTACTTC. This gives the protein CAWSVLKGETQYF. V is TRBV30 and J is TRBJ2-5; possibly TRBD1 for D (5 bases). The CDR3 spans 13 residues. The germline V gene has CDR1 GTSNPN and CDR2 SVGIG (reference sequence). V was shortened by 0 bases and J by 5 bases, with 10 bases between the two germline ends.